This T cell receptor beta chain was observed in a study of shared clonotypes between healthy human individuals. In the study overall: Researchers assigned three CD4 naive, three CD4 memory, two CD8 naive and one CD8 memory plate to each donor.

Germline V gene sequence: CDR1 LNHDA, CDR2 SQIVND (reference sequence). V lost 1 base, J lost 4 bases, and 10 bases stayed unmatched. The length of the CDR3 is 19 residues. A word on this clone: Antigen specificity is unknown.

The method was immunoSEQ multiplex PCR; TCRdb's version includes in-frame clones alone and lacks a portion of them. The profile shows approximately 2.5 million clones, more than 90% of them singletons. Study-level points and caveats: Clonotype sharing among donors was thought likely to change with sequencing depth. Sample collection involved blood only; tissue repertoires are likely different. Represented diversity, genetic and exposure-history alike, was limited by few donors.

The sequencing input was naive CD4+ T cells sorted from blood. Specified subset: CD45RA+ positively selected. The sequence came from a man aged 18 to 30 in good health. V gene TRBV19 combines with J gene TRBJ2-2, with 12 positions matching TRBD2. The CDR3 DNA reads TGTGCCAGTAGTATAGCCTCGACTAGCGGGAGATCGGTCACCGGGGAGCTGTTTTTT. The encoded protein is CASSIASTSGRSVTGELFF.